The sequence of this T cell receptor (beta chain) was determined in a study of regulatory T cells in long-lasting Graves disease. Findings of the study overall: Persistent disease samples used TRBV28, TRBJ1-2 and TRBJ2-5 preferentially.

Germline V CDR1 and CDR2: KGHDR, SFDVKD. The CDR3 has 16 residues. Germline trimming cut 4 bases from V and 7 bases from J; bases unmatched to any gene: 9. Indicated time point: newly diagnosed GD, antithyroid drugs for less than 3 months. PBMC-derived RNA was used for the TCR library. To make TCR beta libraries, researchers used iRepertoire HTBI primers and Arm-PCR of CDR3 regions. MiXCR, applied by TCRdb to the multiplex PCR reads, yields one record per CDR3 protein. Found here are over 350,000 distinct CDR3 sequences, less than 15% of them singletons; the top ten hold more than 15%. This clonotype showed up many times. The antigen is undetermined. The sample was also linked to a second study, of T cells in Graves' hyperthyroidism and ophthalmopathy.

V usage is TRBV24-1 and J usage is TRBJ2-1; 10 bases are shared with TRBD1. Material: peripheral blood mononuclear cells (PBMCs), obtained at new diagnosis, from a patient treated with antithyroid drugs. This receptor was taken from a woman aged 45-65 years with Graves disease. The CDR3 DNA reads TGTGCCACCAGTGAATCCGGGACAGGGGCGAGGAATGAGCAGTTCTTC. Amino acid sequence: CATSESGTGARNEQFF.